Below, 12 T cell receptor beta chains from the same sample are listed, as sequenced in a study of OX40 agonist ivuxolimab in advanced cancers. Repertoires were generated with immunoSEQ multiplex PCR, while TCRdb's copy carries only in-frame clones and drops some. The table has tens of thousands of clones, around 87% seen once; the top ten hold about 4%. The sequencing here drew on CD4+ or CD8+ T cells sorted from blood, taken in a trial of the OX40 agonist ivuxolimab. These receptors came from an adult with an advanced solid tumor such as melanoma, head and neck, liver or kidney cancer.

The rearrangement uses TRBV28 and TRBJ2-7; TRBD1 matches 7 bases. The CDR3 has 14 residues. V was clipped by 5 bases and J by 7 bases; unmatched bases: 11. The germline V gene has CDR1 MDHEN and CDR2 SYDVKM. The chain's CDR3 is CASSTIQDRWEQYF. The CDR3 DNA reads TGTGCCAGCAGTACCATACAGGACAGGTGGGAGCAGTACTTC. The complete variable domain, with remaining parts taken from reference TRBV28 and TRBJ2-7, reads DVKVTQSSRYLVKRTGEKVFLECVQDMDHENMFWYRQDPGLGLRLIYFSYDVKMKEKGDIPEGYSVSREKKERFSLILESASTNQTSMYLCASSTIQDRWEQYFGPGTRLTVT.

The rearrangement joins TRBV7-3 to TRBJ1-1, with a weak D call TRBD1 (6 bases). V was pared by 4 bases and J by 5 bases, with 11 bases between. The CDR3 has 13 amino acids. The V gene's germline CDR1 is SGHTA and CDR2 FQGTGA. CDR3 nucleotides: TGTGCCAGCAGCTCCAGGGGCGGGACTGAAGCTTTCTTT. Protein sequence: CASSSRGGTEAFF. Combining the CDR3 with reference TRBV7-3 and TRBJ1-1 gives the whole variable domain GAGVSQTPSNKVTEKGKYVELRCDPISGHTALYWYRQSLGQGPEFLIYFQGTGAADDSGLPNDRFFAVRPEGSVSTLKIQRTERGDSAVYLCASSSRGGTEAFFGQGTRLTVV.

Only a few counts were recorded for this clone. The V and J genes are TRBV7-9 and TRBJ2-7, with a possible D match to TRBD2 (6 bases). Per the germline V gene, CDR1 is SEHNR and CDR2 is FQNEAQ (reference sequence). The V end was cut by 5 bases, the J end by 1 base, with 12 bases between. The CDR3 length is 14 residues. The CDR3 DNA reads as TGTGCCAGCAGCCATTGGGGGGAGTCCTACGAGCAGTACTTC. Protein: CASSHWGESYEQYF.

V and J are TRBV4-3 and TRBJ2-1; weak D call: TRBD1 (6 bases). The length of the CDR3 is 15 residues. Germline V gives CDR1 LGHNA, CDR2 YSLEER. V lost 0 bases and J lost 8, with 14 bases in between. This chain's CDR3 is CASSQDSGEQDEQFF. The CDR3 coding sequence is TGCGCCAGCAGCCAAGATTCAGGGGAACAGGATGAGCAGTTCTTC.

This rearrangement joins TRBV27 to TRBJ2-3; 9 nucleotides match TRBD1. CDR1 and CDR2 (germline): MNHEY, SMNVEV (reference sequence). The CDR3 is made up of 19 amino acids. V trimming: 7 bases; J trimming: 8 bases; junction bases outside the gene matches: 25. Here the CDR3 DNA reads TGTGCCAGCATTTCTGGACAGGGGAAAGAAGCATGGGGTCGCGTTACGCAGTATTTT. It encodes CASISGQGKEAWGRVTQYF.

The table lists this clone with a few counts. The chain carries TRBV10-2 and TRBJ1-2; D unresolved. Germline V gene data show CDR1 as WSHSY and CDR2 as SAAADI. V was trimmed by 0 bases and J by 3 bases, leaving 11 bases between them. The CDR3 consists of 15 residues. This CDR3 is CASSESRGRDYGYTF. In DNA form, the CDR3 reads TGCGCCAGCAGTGAGTCGAGAGGGCGGGACTATGGCTACACCTTC.

V and J are TRBV28 and TRBJ2-7; no clear D. Trimming left V 5 bases short and J 3 bases short, with 5 bases between. The length of the CDR3 is 11 residues. Germline V gene lookup returns CDR1 MDHEN and CDR2 SYDVKM. The CDR3 spells CASSADYEQYF. DNA of the CDR3: TGTGCCAGCAGTGCCGACTACGAGCAGTACTTC.

The V call is TRBV11-3, the J call TRBJ2-5, with D possibly being TRBD1 (6 bases). V lost 5 bases and J lost 5, with 21 bases in between. Germline V CDR1 and CDR2: SGHNT, YENEEA. This CDR3 region has 16 residues. In DNA form, the CDR3 reads TGTGCCAGCAGCAATAAAGGACAGCTCAGGCGGGAGACCCAGTACTTC. It translates to CASSNKGQLRRETQYF. The full variable domain, with the rest looked up from reference TRBV11-3 and TRBJ2-5, is EAGVVQSPRYKIIEKKQPVAFWCNPISGHNTLYWYLQNLGQGPELLIRYENEEAVDDSQLPKDRFSAERLKGVDSTLKIQPAELGDSAVYLCASSNKGQLRRETQYFGPGTRLLVL.

The chain employs TRBV5-1 and TRBJ2-5, with 9 bases identical to TRBD2. The J call is in doubt because the DNA end fits TRBJ2-7 better. There are 18 residues in the CDR3. From germline, CDR1 is SGHRS and CDR2 YFSETQ. CDR3 in DNA: TGCGCCAGCAGCCTTGAGGGGCTAGCGGGGCCCTCATCCTACGAGCAGTACTTC. It is translated as CASSLEGLAGPSSYEQYF.

The chain carries TRBV28 and TRBJ2-3; TRBD2 might be the D (5 bases). V dropped 7 bases and J dropped 2 bases, with 16 bases sitting between them. The germline CDR1 and CDR2 sequences are MDHEN and SYDVKM. The CDR3 has 15 amino acids. This chain's CDR3 is CASTSQTTDTDTQYF. CDR3 bases: TGTGCCAGCACTTCCCAGACTACCGACACAGATACGCAGTATTTT.

This chain joins TRBV27 and TRBJ2-3, with 7 bases that match TRBD2. CDR1 and CDR2 from the germline V gene are MNHEY and SMNVEV (reference sequence). The CDR3 sequence is 13 residues long. The V segment lost 7 bases and the J segment 4 bases; nucleotides outside the gene matches: 5. CDR3 in amino acids: CASMRGWADTQYF. CDR3 nucleotides: TGTGCCAGCATGCGGGGGTGGGCAGATACGCAGTATTTT.

This chain links TRBV28 with TRBJ2-7, with 12 positions matching TRBD2. V was clipped by 0 bases and J by 0 bases; unmatched bases: 6. The V gene's germline CDR1 is MDHEN and CDR2 SYDVKM. This CDR3 is 18 amino acids long. The CDR3 reads CASSLWPSGRVSSYEQYF. In DNA form, the CDR3 reads TGTGCCAGCAGTTTATGGCCTAGCGGGAGGGTAAGCTCCTACGAGCAGTACTTC.